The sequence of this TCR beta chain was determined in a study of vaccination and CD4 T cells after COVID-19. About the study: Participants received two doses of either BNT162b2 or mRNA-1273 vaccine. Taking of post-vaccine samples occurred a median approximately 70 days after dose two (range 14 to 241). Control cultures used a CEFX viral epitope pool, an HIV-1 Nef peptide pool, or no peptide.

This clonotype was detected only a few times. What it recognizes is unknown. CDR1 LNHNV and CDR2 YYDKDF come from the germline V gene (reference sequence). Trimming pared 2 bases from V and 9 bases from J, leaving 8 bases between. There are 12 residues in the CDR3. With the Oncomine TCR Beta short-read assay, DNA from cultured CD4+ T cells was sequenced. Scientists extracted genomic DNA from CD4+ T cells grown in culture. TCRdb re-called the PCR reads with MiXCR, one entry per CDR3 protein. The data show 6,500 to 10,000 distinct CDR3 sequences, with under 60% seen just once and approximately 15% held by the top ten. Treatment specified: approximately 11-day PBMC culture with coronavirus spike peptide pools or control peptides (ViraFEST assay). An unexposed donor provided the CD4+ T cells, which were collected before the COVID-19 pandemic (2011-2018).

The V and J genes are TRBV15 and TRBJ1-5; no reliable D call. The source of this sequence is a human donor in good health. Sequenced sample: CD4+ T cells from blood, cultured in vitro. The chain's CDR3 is CATSRNSGPQHF. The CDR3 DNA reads TGTGCCACCAGCAGAAATTCAGGGCCCCAGCATTTT.